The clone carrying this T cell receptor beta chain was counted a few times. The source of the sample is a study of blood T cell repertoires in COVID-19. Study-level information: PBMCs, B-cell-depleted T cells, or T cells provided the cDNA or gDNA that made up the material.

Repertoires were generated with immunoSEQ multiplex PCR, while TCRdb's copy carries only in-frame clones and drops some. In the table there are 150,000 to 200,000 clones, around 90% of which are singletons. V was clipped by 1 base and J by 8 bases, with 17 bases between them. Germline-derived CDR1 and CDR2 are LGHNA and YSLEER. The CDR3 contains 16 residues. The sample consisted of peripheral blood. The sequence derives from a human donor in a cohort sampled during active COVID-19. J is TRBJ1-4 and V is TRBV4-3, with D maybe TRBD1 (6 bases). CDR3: CASSQGSPGTQEKLFF. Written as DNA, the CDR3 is TGCGCCAGCAGCCAAGGGAGTCCCGGGACACAAGAAAAACTGTTTTTT.